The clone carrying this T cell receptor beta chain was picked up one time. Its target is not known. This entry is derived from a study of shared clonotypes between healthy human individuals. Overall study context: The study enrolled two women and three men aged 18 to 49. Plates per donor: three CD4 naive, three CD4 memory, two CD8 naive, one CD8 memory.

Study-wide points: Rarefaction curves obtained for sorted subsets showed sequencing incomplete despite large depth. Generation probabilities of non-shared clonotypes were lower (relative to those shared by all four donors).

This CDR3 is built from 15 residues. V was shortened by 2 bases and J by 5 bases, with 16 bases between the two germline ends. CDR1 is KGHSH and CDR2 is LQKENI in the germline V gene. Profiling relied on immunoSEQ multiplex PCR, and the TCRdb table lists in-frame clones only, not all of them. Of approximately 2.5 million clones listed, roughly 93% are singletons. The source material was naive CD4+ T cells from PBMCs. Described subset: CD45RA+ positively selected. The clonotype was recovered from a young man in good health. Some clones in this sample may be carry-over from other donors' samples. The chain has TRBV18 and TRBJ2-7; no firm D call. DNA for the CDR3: TGTGCCAGCTCACCAGAGCCTGGCTTGGTCCACGAGCAGTACTTC. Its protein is CASSPEPGLVHEQYF.